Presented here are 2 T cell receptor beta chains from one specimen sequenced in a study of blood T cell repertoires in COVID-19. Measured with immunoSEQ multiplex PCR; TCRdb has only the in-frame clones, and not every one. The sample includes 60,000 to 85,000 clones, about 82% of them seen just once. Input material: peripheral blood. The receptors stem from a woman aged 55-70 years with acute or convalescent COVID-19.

The CDR3 DNA reads TGTGCCAGCAGCTTCATTACAGGGGTTTGGGAGACCCAGTACTTC. It translates to CASSFITGVWETQYF. The chain couples TRBV11-2 to TRBJ2-5; TRBD1 aligns across 7 bases. Trimming cost V 3 bases and J 5 bases; bases outside gene matches: 9. The CDR3 totals 15 residues. Germline V gene data show CDR1 as SGHAT and CDR2 as FQNNGV.

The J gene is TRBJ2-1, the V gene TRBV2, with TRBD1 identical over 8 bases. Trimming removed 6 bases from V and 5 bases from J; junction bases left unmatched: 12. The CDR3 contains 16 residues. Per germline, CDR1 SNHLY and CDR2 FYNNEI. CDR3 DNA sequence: TGTGCCAGCAGCCCCGCGGACAGGGAGGTCAACAATGAGCAGTTCTTC. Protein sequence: CASSPADREVNNEQFF.